Below, one T cell receptor beta chain is given with its context. This sample is drawn from a study of blood T cell repertoires in COVID-19. Germline V gives CDR1 SGHTA, CDR2 FQGNSA. With 3 bases removed from V and 0 bases from J, the gap between germline ends came to 5 bases. This CDR3 is 13 amino acids long. Original methodology: Reference gene primers were amplified, and this amplification served to estimate nucleated cell counts. Sequencing used immunoSEQ multiplex PCR; TCRdb keeps in-frame clones, though not all of them. V, J and clone size are those of that table, while D and trimming were read from the DNA. The repertoire holds more than 45,000 clones, with 83% as singletons.

The sample consisted of peripheral blood. This sequence joins TRBV7-2 and TRBJ1-2; D remains ambiguous. The receptor's source is an elderly man in a cohort sampled during active COVID-19. In DNA form, the CDR3 reads TGTGCCAGCAGCTTGAAGCCTAACTATGGCTACACCTTC. Encoded protein: CASSLKPNYGYTF.